In this sample, the clone carrying this T cell receptor beta chain turned up many times. The antigen is not known. The sample originates from a study of identical twins. General study points: Models came in too low on out-of-frame TCR alpha sharing in monozygotic twins. Fewer insertions marked abundant cord blood beta clonotypes; young adult naive trended weakly, memory not at all.

TCRdb re-analysed the 5' RACE reads in MiXCR, keeping a single row per CDR3 protein. The table lists around 960,000 distinct CDR3 sequences, more than 9% of them singletons. These data were also reused for a study on yellow fever vaccine responses in identical twins.

Sequenced input: PBMCs. This TCR was recovered from a woman aged 18-30 years in good health.

This chain's CDR3 is CASSAVDRGYGYTF. The CDR3 coding sequence is TGTGCCAGCAGCGCTGTTGACAGGGGATACGGCTACACCTTC. V and J are TRBV7-9 and TRBJ1-2; 8 bases fit TRBD1. Germline CDR1 SEHNR, CDR2 FQNEAQ (reference sequence). V shed 5 bases and J 8 bases; nucleotides not matched to a gene: 10. CDR3 length equals 14 residues. Full variable domain (rest looked up from reference TRBV7-9 and TRBJ1-2): DTGVSQNPRHKITKRGQNVTFRCDPISEHNRLYWYRQTLGQGPEFLTYFQNEAQLEKSRLLSDRFSAERPKGSFSTLEIQRTEQGDSAMYLCASSAVDRGYGYTFGSGTRLTVV.